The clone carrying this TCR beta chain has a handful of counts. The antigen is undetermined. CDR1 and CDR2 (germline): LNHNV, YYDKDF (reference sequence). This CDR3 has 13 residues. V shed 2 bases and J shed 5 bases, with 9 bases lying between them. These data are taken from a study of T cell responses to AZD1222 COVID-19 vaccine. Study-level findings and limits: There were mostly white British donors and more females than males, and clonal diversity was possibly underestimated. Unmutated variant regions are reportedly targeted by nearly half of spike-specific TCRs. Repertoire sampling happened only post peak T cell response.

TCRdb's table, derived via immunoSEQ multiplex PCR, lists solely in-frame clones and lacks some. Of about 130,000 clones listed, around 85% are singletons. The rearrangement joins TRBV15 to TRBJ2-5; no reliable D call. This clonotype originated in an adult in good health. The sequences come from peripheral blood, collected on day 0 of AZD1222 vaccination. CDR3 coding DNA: TGTGCCACCAGCAGACCCCGTGGGGAGACCCAGTACTTC. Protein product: CATSRPRGETQYF.